Listed below are T cell receptor beta chains from one sample, sequenced in a study of T cell repertoires in cytomegalovirus infection. TCRdb re-called the reads through MiXCR, storing one row per CDR3 protein. Of roughly 300,000 distinct CDR3 sequences detected, more than 8% appear once; the ten largest clones hold 3.5% to 4.5%. Sample: PBMCs. These TCRs come from a human donor in good health (CMV status not recorded). Some clones in this sample may be carry-over from other donors' samples. Each CDR3 is given with its conserved first and last residue. A D gene is named only where the DNA matches it firmly. Some rows mark clone size as missing; the rest say once, few, many or name a class of expanded clone.

>many|TRBD1|TRBV6-1|TRBJ1-2
TGTGCCAGCCGGGAATCGGGACAGGGGGTATCGTATGGCTACACCTTC
CASRESGQGVSYGYTF
>few|-|TRBV20-1|TRBJ1-3
TGCAGTGCTAGAGATCCAAGGACTGGAAACACCATATATTTT
CSARDPRTGNTIYF
>many|-|TRBV10-3|TRBJ2-1
TGTGCCATCAGTGACCAGGGCCTCAATCACAATGAGCAGTTCTTC
CAISDQGLNHNEQFF
>many|-|TRBV7-2|TRBJ2-7
TGTGCCAGCAGCCCGCAAACGGTGGCAGGGACCCCCTACGAGCAGTACTTC
CASSPQTVAGTPYEQYF
>many|TRBD2|TRBV28|TRBJ2-3
TGTGCCACCAAGCCGGGGGGGGCAAAAGATACGCAGTATTTT
CATKPGGAKDTQYF
>-|-|TRBV15|TRBJ1-6
TGTGCCACCAGCACTACCCAGACTTATAATTCACCCCTCCACTTT
CATSTTQTYNSPLHF
>many|-|TRBV7-2|TRBJ1-6
TGTGCCAGCAGCTTGACCGCGATGAATTCACCCCTCCACTTT
CASSLTAMNSPLHF
>few|-|TRBV5-4|TRBJ2-3
TGTGCCAGCAGTACTCAGGGGTTACGGGCAGATACGCAGTATTTT
CASSTQGLRADTQYF
>-|-|TRBV2|TRBJ1-3
TGTGCCAGCACCGGGGGCAGCGCGTTCTCTGGAAACACCATATATTTT
CASTGGSAFSGNTIYF
>many|-|TRBV7-2|TRBJ2-1
TGTGCCAGCAGCTGGGGGCGGAGGCTAGCGCTTGATGAGCAGTTCTTC
CASSWGRRLALDEQFF
>-|TRBD2|TRBV6-6|TRBJ2-5
TGTGCCAGCTCCATAGCGGGCCAAGAGACCCAGTACTTC
CASSIAGQETQYF
>few|TRBD1|TRBV10-3|TRBJ2-1
TGTGCCATCAGTGAGACCTCGGGACAGGGCCTGAAGAGCTCCTACAATGAGCAGTTCTTC
CAISETSGQGLKSSYNEQFF
>-|-|TRBV12-3/TRBV12-4|TRBJ1-5
TGTGCCAGCAGTTTAGTGACCCAGGGCCCAAGGCCCCAGCATTTT
CASSLVTQGPRPQHF
>-|-|TRBV19|TRBJ1-1
TGTGCCAGTAGTACAGGGAGAGGCACTGAATCTTTCTTT
CASSTGRGTESFF
>few|TRBD2|TRBV20-1|TRBJ2-5
TGCAGTGCTAGAGACCAAGCGGGAGGAGGGCAAGAGACCCAGTACTTC
CSARDQAGGGQETQYF
>many|-|TRBV7-2|TRBJ1-5
TGTGCCAGCAGCTTAGGAGGGGGTCGGCCCCAGCATTTT
CASSLGGGRPQHF
>few|TRBD2|TRBV28|TRBJ2-7
TGTGCCAGCAGCCGGGGGGACTTATACTACGAGCAGTACTTC
CASSRGDLYYEQYF
>-|TRBD2|TRBV7-3|TRBJ2-3
TGTGCCAGCAGCCTCGGGACTAGCGGAGGGCAGTATTTT
CASSLGTSGGQYF
>once|TRBD2|TRBV2|TRBJ2-1
TGTGCCAGCAGTGATCTATTGAGGACTAGCGGATACAATGAGCAGTTCTTC
CASSDLLRTSGYNEQFF
>few|-|TRBV27|TRBJ1-5
TGTGCCAGCAAGTGGATGGGACCTCAAGGGTTTGGGCCCCAGCATTTT
CASKWMGPQGFGPQHF
>-|TRBD1|TRBV28|TRBJ1-2
TGTGCCAGCAGAGCGGGACAGAACTATGGCTACACCTTC
CASRAGQNYGYTF
>many|-|TRBV12-3/TRBV12-4|TRBJ1-5
TGTGCCAGCAGCTTCGGGAATCAGCCCCAGCATTTT
CASSFGNQPQHF
>many|-|TRBV7-6|TRBJ2-1
TGTGCCAGCAAACGTGGGGCGGGACCACTTCGGAATGAGCAGTTCTTC
CASKRGAGPLRNEQFF
>many|-|TRBV7-2|TRBJ1-1
TGTGCCAGCAGCTCCTACGCTGAAACTGAAGCTTTCTTT
CASSSYAETEAFF
>-|TRBD2|TRBV28|TRBJ2-7
TGTGCCAGCAGTTTGGGATCGGCGGGGGGAATGGGGGAGCAGTACTTC
CASSLGSAGGMGEQYF
>few|TRBD1|TRBV19|TRBJ1-5
TGTGCCAGTAGTATTTCGGCAGGGGGAAAGCCCCAGCATTTT
CASSISAGGKPQHF
>-|TRBD1|TRBV7-2|TRBJ2-2
TGTGCCAGCAGCTCCGGACAGGGGTTTTCCGGGGAGCTGTTTTTT
CASSSGQGFSGELFF
>-|-|TRBV3-1|TRBJ2-7
TGTGCCAGCAGCCAAGAGGAATTACAGTACTTC
CASSQEELQYF
>many|-|TRBV5-6|TRBJ2-1
TGTGCCAGCAGCGCCGGGGTGGGGTACAATGAGCAGTTCTTC
CASSAGVGYNEQFF
>-|-|TRBV20-1|TRBJ2-7
TGCAGTGCTAGAGGGTACAGGGTCGACGAGCAGTACTTC
CSARGYRVDEQYF
>many|-|TRBV7-2|TRBJ2-1
TGTGCCAGCAGCTTAGGTCTATCGGGGGCGAACGAGGATGAGCAGTTCTTC
CASSLGLSGANEDEQFF
>-|-|TRBV7-2|TRBJ2-7
TGTGCCATCAGTGCGCTCCAACTCCCCCCGGGGTACGAGCAGTACTTC
CAISALQLPPGYEQYF
>-|TRBD2|TRBV7-2|TRBJ2-7
TGTGCCAGCAGCTTAGGGATGGGACTAGCATTCCACGAGCAGTACTTC
CASSLGMGLAFHEQYF
>many|-|TRBV7-6|TRBJ1-5
TGTGCCAGCAGCTTATTTTCGGATCAGCCCCAGCATTTT
CASSLFSDQPQHF
>-|-|TRBV6-4|TRBJ2-5
TGTGCCAGCAGTGACAGGGCCCAAGAGACCCAGTACTTC
CASSDRAQETQYF
>many|TRBD1|TRBV12-3/TRBV12-4|TRBJ1-5
TGTGCCAGCAGCCGGACAGGGAATCAGCCCCAGCATTTT
CASSRTGNQPQHF
>many|TRBD2|TRBV12-3/TRBV12-4|TRBJ2-1
TGTGCCAGCAGGGCGACTAGCGGGAGAACCTACAATGAGCAGTTCTTC
CASRATSGRTYNEQFF
>few|TRBD2|TRBV6-1|TRBJ2-1
TGTGCCAGCAGTGAAGCATTACTAGCGGGGGCTTACAATGAGCAGTTCTTC
CASSEALLAGAYNEQFF
>many|-|TRBV19|TRBJ2-7
TGTGCCAGTGGCAACCCGGGCAGGGCAACCTACGAGCAGTACTTC
CASGNPGRATYEQYF
>-|-|TRBV7-2|TRBJ1-6
TGTGCCAGCAGCTTAGGGACATCCTATAGGTCACCCCTCCACTTT
CASSLGTSYRSPLHF
>many|TRBD1|TRBV7-9|TRBJ1-4
TGTGCCAGCAGCTCAAGACAGGGAACTAATGAAAAACTGTTTTTT
CASSSRQGTNEKLFF
>-|-|TRBV6-6|TRBJ1-4
TGTGCCAGCAGTTACTCAACGTTGGAAAAACTGTTTTTT
CASSYSTLEKLFF
>many|TRBD2|TRBV7-2|TRBJ2-3
TGTGCCAGCAGCTTTCCTAGCGGGAGGGGCACAGATACGCAGTATTTT
CASSFPSGRGTDTQYF
>many|-|TRBV7-2|TRBJ2-7
TGTGCCAGCAGCTTAGGGGGGTTCCGCGAGCAGTACTTC
CASSLGGFREQYF
>many|-|TRBV20-1|TRBJ1-1
TGCAGTGCTAGAGGGCAGAGAGGGAAGAGGGGGATGAACACTGAAGCTTTCTTT
CSARGQRGKRGMNTEAFF
>few|TRBD2|TRBV27|TRBJ2-1
TGTGCCAGCAGTATAAGGGTACTAGCGGGAGCGTATTTTGAGCAGTTCTTC
CASSIRVLAGAYFEQFF
>-|-|TRBV12-3/TRBV12-4|TRBJ1-1
TGTGCCAGCAGTTTAGATTGGGCTGAAGCTTTCTTT
CASSLDWAEAFF